These T cell receptor beta chains were read from a single sample in a study of T cell responses to AZD1222 COVID-19 vaccine. Sequencing was performed with immunoSEQ multiplex PCR; in TCRdb, only in-frame clones are kept and a portion is missing. Here the sample spans around 130,000 clones, nearly 90% being singletons. The sequences come from peripheral blood, collected 28 days after the second AZD1222 dose. These receptor sequences come from an adult who received the AZD1222 COVID-19 vaccine. Both conserved end residues are part of each CDR3. D genes are given only for firm matches. Size is stated for part of the rows, as once, few or many counts, or as a class when the clone is expanded.

size	V	D	J	CDR3	DNA
.	TRBV6-2/TRBV6-3	.	TRBJ1-5	CASSSLAGTHIGQPQHF	TGTGCCAGCAGTTCTCTAGCTGGGACACATATAGGTCAGCCCCAGCATTTT
.	TRBV4-1	.	TRBJ2-1	CASSQDGQGYEQFF	TGCGCCAGCAGCCAAGATGGCCAGGGGTATGAGCAGTTCTTC
.	TRBV2	.	TRBJ1-1	CASKIDTNTEAFF	TGTGCCAGCAAGATAGACACTAACACTGAAGCTTTCTTT
once	TRBV27	.	TRBJ2-1	CASSRGGALSSYNEQFF	TGTGCCAGCAGTAGGGGGGGGGCGCTGAGCTCCTACAATGAGCAGTTCTTC
.	TRBV7-3	.	TRBJ2-3	CASSADSTDTQYF	TGTGCCAGCAGCGCCGACAGCACAGATACGCAGTATTTT
.	TRBV2	.	TRBJ2-1	CASRGDLNEQFF	TGTGCCAGCAGAGGGGACCTCAATGAGCAGTTCTTC
once	TRBV6-2/TRBV6-3	.	TRBJ2-4	CASSYLGVGYKNIQYF	TGTGCCAGCAGTTACTTGGGGGTGGGTTACAAAAACATTCAGTACTTC
.	TRBV7-2	.	TRBJ1-5	CASRKLGQPQHF	TGTGCCAGCAGGAAGCTAGGTCAGCCCCAGCATTTT
.	TRBV21-1	.	TRBJ2-5	CASTPRETQYF	TGTGCCAGCACCCCCCGAGAGACCCAGTACTTC
once	TRBV7-2	.	TRBJ2-1	CASSSLEGGASGEQFF	TGTGCCAGCAGCTCCCTAGAGGGCGGTGCCTCCGGAGAGCAGTTCTTC
.	TRBV18	.	TRBJ1-1	CASSLGPQGTTFF	TGTGCCAGCTCACTCGGGCCCCAGGGGACAACTTTCTTT
.	TRBV30	TRBD1	TRBJ1-2	CAWTRQGINYGYTF	TGTGCCTGGACACGACAGGGGATTAACTATGGCTACACCTTC
few	TRBV5-4	.	TRBJ1-1	CASSPAGTAQVEAFF	TGTGCCAGCAGCCCGGCGGGGACCGCCCAAGTTGAAGCTTTCTTT
.	TRBV7-9	.	TRBJ1-6	CASSLGINSPLHF	TGTGCCAGCAGCTTAGGGATTAATTCACCCCTCCACTTT
.	TRBV28	.	TRBJ1-4	CASGFANEKLFF	TGTGCCAGCGGGTTTGCTAATGAAAAACTGTTTTTT
.	TRBV18	.	TRBJ1-1	CASSPTENTEAFF	TGTGCCAGCTCACCGACGGAGAACACTGAAGCTTTCTTT
.	TRBV18	.	TRBJ2-3	CASSPRTAPTTDTQYF	TGTGCCAGCTCCCCTAGGACAGCGCCGACCACAGATACGCAGTATTTT
.	TRBV5-4	TRBD1	TRBJ1-1	CASSLDFAAGGGTEAFF	TGTGCCAGCAGCTTGGACTTCGCGGCAGGGGGGGGCACTGAAGCTTTCTTT
.	TRBV2	TRBD1	TRBJ2-6	CAVVSLGTGFSGANVLTF	TGTGCCGTGGTTTCTCTTGGGACAGGATTCTCTGGGGCCAACGTCCTGACTTTC
.	TRBV15	.	TRBJ1-1	CATSRVIGTGTEAFF	TGTGCCACCAGCAGAGTCATAGGGACGGGGACTGAAGCTTTCTTT
.	TRBV30	.	TRBJ1-1	CAWSLTGADTEAFF	TGTGCCTGGAGTTTAACAGGAGCCGACACTGAAGCTTTCTTT
.	TRBV18	.	TRBJ2-3	CASSLPQGADTQYF	TGTGCCAGCTCACTACCACAGGGAGCAGATACGCAGTATTTT
.	TRBV7-9	TRBD1	TRBJ1-6	CASSLDRVGNSPLHF	TGTGCCAGCAGTTTAGACAGGGTTGGGAATTCACCCCTCCACTTT
.	TRBV12-2	.	TRBJ1-2	CASRPGGRATASYGYTF	TGTGCAAGTCGCCCGGGGGGTCGGGCCACCGCCTCCTATGGCTACACCTTC
.	TRBV7-6	.	TRBJ1-4	CASSPLAGDEKLFF	TGTGCCAGCAGCCCGTTGGCGGGCGATGAAAAACTGTTTTTT
once	TRBV11-2	TRBD1	TRBJ2-1	CASSLSSRPDRDYYNEQFF	TGTGCCAGCAGCTTAAGTTCGCGACCCGACAGGGATTACTACAATGAGCAGTTCTTC
.	TRBV12-3/TRBV12-4	.	TRBJ2-1	CASSFFNEQFF	TGTGCCAGCAGTTTCTTCAATGAGCAGTTCTTC
.	TRBV9	.	TRBJ2-3	CASSVGGVGADTQYF	TGTGCCAGCAGCGTAGGAGGAGTTGGAGCAGATACGCAGTATTTT
.	TRBV5-1	TRBD1	TRBJ2-2	CASSTGQGWTGELFF	TGCGCCAGCAGCACAGGACAGGGGTGGACCGGGGAGCTGTTTTTT
.	TRBV28	TRBD1	TRBJ2-2	CASSRQGAGGELFF	TGTGCCAGCAGTAGACAGGGGGCTGGCGGGGAGCTGTTTTTT
.	TRBV2	.	TRBJ2-4	CASSEEASYREYF	TGTGCCAGCAGTGAAGAGGCGTCGTATCGGGAGTACTTC
.	TRBV5-1	.	TRBJ2-7	CASSLVQGGGAYEQYF	TGCGCCAGCAGCTTGGTTCAGGGAGGTGGGGCCTACGAGCAGTACTTC
.	TRBV5-1	TRBD2	TRBJ2-1	CASSLDGSGVGDEQFF	TGCGCCAGCAGCTTGGATGGTAGCGGGGTTGGAGATGAGCAGTTCTTC
few	TRBV2	TRBD1	TRBJ1-1	CASSSQGTHATEAFF	TGTGCCAGCAGTTCACAGGGGACGCACGCCACTGAAGCTTTCTTT
.	TRBV5-6	.	TRBJ2-7	CASSAQTLSYEQYF	TGTGCCAGCAGCGCCCAGACACTCTCCTACGAGCAGTACTTC
.	TRBV7-2	.	TRBJ2-3	CASSLAAGRPDTQYF	TGTGCCAGCAGCTTAGCGGCCGGGAGACCAGATACGCAGTATTTT
.	TRBV12-3/TRBV12-4	.	TRBJ2-1	CASIAAYNEQFF	TGTGCCAGCATCGCGGCCTACAATGAGCAGTTCTTC
.	TRBV27	.	TRBJ2-5	CASRTTGRRTQETQYF	TGTGCCAGCAGGACAACGGGTCGACGAACCCAAGAGACCCAGTACTTC
.	TRBV2	TRBD1	TRBJ1-5	CASRGQPNQPQHF	TGTGCCAGCAGGGGACAGCCCAATCAGCCCCAGCATTTT
.	TRBV19	TRBD1	TRBJ2-2	CASTAGTGGTGELFF	TGTGCCAGTACAGCCGGGACAGGGGGCACCGGGGAGCTGTTTTTT
.	TRBV28	.	TRBJ1-5	CASSLGFNQPQHF	TGTGCCAGCAGTTTGGGTTTCAATCAGCCCCAGCATTTT